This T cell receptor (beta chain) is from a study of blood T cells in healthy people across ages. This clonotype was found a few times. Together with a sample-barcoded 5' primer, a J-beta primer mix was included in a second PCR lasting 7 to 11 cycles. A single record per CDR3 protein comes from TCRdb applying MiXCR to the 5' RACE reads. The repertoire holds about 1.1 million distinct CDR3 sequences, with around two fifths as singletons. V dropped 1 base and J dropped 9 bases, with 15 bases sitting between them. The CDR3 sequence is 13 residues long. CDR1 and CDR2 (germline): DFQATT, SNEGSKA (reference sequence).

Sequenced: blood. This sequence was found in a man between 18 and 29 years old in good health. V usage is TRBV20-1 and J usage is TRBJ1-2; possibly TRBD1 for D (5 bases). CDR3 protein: CSARGQPSLSYTF. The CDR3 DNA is TGCAGTGCTAGAGGACAGCCAAGTTTGAGCTACACCTTC.